The source of this T cell receptor beta chain is a study of blood T cells in healthy people across ages. This CDR3 has 17 residues. Germline CDR1 reads SEHNR; CDR2 reads FQNEAQ (reference sequence). Trimming took 5 bases from V and 8 from J, leaving 26 bases between them. General study points: Possibly, changes in expanded clonotypes were confounded because donor CMV status was unknown. Using unsorted PBMCs precluded a conclusive naive versus antigen-experienced comparison.

Sample donors were healthy Caucasian individuals that came from Russia, aged roughly 6 to 90. PCR was performed a second time for about 7 to 11 cycles using a sample-barcoded 5' primer and a J-beta primer mix. TCRdb analysed the 5' RACE reads with MiXCR anew, one entry per CDR3 protein. The repertoire has hundreds of thousands of distinct CDR3 sequences, just over 55% of them found once; the top ten carry roughly 25%. Of note for this clonotype: The antigen remains unidentified.

The rearrangement uses TRBV7-9 and TRBJ2-3; weak D call: TRBD1 (6 bases). Material for sequencing was blood. This clonotype was obtained from a man aged 35 to 55 in good health. CDR3 loop: CASSDVFRDKEGGTQYF. The CDR3 bases are TGTGCCAGCAGCGACGTGTTTCGGGACAAAGAAGGTGGTACGCAGTATTTT.